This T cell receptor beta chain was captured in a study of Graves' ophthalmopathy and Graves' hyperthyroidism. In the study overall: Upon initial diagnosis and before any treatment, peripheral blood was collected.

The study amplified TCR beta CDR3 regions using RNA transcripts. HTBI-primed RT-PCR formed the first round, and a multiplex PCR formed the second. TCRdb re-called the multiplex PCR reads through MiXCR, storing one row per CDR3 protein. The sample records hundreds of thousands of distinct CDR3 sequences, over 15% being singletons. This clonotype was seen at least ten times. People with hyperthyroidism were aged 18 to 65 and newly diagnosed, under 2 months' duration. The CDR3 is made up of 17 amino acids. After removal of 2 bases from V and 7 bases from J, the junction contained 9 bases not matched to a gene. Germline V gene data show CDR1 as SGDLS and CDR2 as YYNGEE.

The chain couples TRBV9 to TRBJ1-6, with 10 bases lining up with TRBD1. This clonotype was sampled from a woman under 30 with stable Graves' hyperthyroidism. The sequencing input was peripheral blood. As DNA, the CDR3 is TGTGCCAGCAGCGTGACAGGGGGCGAATCCCCGAATTCACCCCTCCACTTT. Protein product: CASSVTGGESPNSPLHF.